This T cell receptor (beta chain) was profiled in a study of T cell responses to AZD1222 COVID-19 vaccine. General study results and limits: Repertoire collection took place solely once the T cell response had peaked. The study reported that nearly half of spike-specific TCRs target unmutated variant regions. Clonal diversity may have been underestimated in mostly white British donors.

A note on this clone: Antigen specificity is unknown.

V dropped 0 bases and J dropped 6 bases, with 27 bases sitting between them. The length of the CDR3 is 20 residues. Germline V gene lookup returns CDR1 MNHEY and CDR2 SMNVEV (reference sequence). The protocol was immunoSEQ multiplex PCR, while the TCRdb copy is restricted to in-frame clones and leaves out a portion. The data contain about 130,000 clones, approximately 88% of them singletons. The TCR was taken from an adult in good health. The J gene is TRBJ1-5, the V gene TRBV27, with D possibly TRBD1 on 6 matching bases. The sample was peripheral blood, taken on day 0 of AZD1222 vaccination. CDR3 bases: TGTGCCAGCAGTTTATCGGGCCAGGGGCTTAGCAGATACGTAGTTCAGCCCCAGCATTTT. This gives the protein CASSLSGQGLSRYVVQPQHF.